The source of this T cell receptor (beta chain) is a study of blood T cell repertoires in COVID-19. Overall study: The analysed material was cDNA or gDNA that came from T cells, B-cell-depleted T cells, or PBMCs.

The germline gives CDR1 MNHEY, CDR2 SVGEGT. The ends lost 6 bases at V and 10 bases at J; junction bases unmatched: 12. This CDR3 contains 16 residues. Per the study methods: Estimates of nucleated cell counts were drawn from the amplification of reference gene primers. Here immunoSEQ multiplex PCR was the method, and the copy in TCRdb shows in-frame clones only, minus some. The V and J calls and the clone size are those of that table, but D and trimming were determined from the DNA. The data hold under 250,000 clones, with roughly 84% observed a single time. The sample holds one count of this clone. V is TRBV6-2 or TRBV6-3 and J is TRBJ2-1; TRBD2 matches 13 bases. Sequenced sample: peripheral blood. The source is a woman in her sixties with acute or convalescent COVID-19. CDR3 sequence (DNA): TGTGCCAGCAGCCAACAAACTAGCGGGGGGGCTAAGGAGCAGTTCTTC. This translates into CASSQQTSGGAKEQFF.